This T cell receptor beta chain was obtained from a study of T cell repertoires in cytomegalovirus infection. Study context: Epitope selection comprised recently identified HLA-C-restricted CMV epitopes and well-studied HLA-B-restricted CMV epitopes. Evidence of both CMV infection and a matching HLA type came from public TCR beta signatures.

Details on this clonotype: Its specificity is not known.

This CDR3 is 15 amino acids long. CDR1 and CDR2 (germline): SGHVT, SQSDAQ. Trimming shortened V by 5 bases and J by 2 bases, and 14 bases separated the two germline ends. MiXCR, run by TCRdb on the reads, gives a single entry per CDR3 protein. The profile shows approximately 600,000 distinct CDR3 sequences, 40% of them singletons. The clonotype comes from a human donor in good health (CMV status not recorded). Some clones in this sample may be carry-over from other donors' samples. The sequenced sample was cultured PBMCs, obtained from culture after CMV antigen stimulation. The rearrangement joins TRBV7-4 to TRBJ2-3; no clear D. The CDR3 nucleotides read TGTGCCAGCAGCCCGCGAAGGTTCAACACAGATACGCAGTATTTT. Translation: CASSPRRFNTDTQYF.